The 8 T cell receptor beta chains below were found in one sample sequenced in a study of shared clonotypes between healthy human individuals. Libraries were prepared by immunoSEQ multiplex PCR; TCRdb keeps only in-frame clonotypes and omits some of them. The repertoire has about 2.4 million clones, around nine tenths of them found once; the top ten carry roughly 0.14%. Sequencing input: naive CD4+ T cells sorted from blood. Sample subset: CD45RA+ positively selected. The receptors stem from a man between 18 and 35 years old in good health.

The chain links TRBV19 to TRBJ1-2; TRBD1 aligns across 9 bases. Germline V gene sequence: CDR1 LNHDA, CDR2 SQIVND (reference sequence). This CDR3 region has 15 residues. V shed 4 bases and J 2 bases; nucleotides not matched to a gene: 5. The CDR3 protein is CASSNPGQGNYGYTF. DNA of the CDR3: TGTGCCAGTAGTAACCCCGGACAGGGGAACTATGGCTACACCTTC.

This sequence joins TRBV30 and TRBJ2-3; no definite D call. Germline V CDR1 and CDR2: GTSNPN, SVGIG (reference sequence). This CDR3 is built from 11 residues. The V gene lost 4 bases and the J gene lost 5 bases, with 7 bases spanning the gap. CDR3 nucleotides: TGTGCCTGGACTTACATAGATACGCAGTATTTT. Residues: CAWTYIDTQYF. Full variable domain (outside the CDR3, taken from reference TRBV30 and TRBJ2-3): SQTIHQWPATLVQPVGSPLSLECTVEGTSNPNLYWYRQAAGRGLQLLFYSVGIGQISSEVPQNLSASRPQDRQFILSSKKLLLSDSGFYLCAWTYIDTQYFGPGTRLTVL.

The V and J genes are TRBV7-2 and TRBJ2-5; D remains ambiguous. V lost 1 base and J lost 2, with 14 bases in between. The length of the CDR3 is 16 residues. CDR1 and CDR2 (germline): SGHTA, FQGNSA. The chain's CDR3 is CASSLVGPIVQETQYF. CDR3 DNA: TGTGCCAGCAGCTTAGTAGGACCCATAGTTCAAGAGACCCAGTACTTC.

In the case of this clone: The sample holds other DNA sequences that translate to the same CDR3. CDR3 amino acids: CASSVNRGYGYTF. DNA for the CDR3: TGTGCCAGCAGTGTTAACAGGGGGTATGGCTACACCTTC. The rearrangement joins TRBV6-1 to TRBJ1-2, with 8 nucleotides matching TRBD1. With 4 bases clipped from V and 5 bases from J, the junction kept 3 bases outside the gene matches. Looked up from germline, CDR1 is MNHNS and CDR2 is SASEGT. The CDR3 is made up of 13 amino acids.

The J gene is TRBJ1-1, the V gene TRBV5-4; TRBD1 is a possible D gene (6 bases). Germline V gene data show CDR1 as SGHNT and CDR2 as YYREEE (reference sequence). Trimming shortened V by 4 bases and J by 3 bases, and 16 bases separated the two germline ends. CDR3 size: 15 residues. The CDR3, as DNA: TGTGCCAGCAGCCACCAAGGGGGAGGGGACACTGAAGCTTTCTTT. Translating it yields CASSHQGGGDTEAFF.

The V and J genes are TRBV9 and TRBJ2-2, with 8 nucleotides matching TRBD1. Germline CDR1 is SGDLS and CDR2 is YYNGEE. V dropped 0 bases and J dropped 2; count of bases not matched to a gene: 12. This CDR3 is built from 19 residues. In nucleotides, the CDR3 is TGTGCCAGCAGCGTAGAAATGTACCGACAGGGGATAAACACCGGGGAGCTGTTTTTT. Its protein product is CASSVEMYRQGINTGELFF. The full variable domain, completed using reference TRBV9 and TRBJ2-2, is DSGVTQTPKHLITATGQRVTLRCSPRSGDLSVYWYQQSLDQGLQFLIQYYNGEERAKGNILERFSAQQFPDLHSELNLSSLELGDSALYFCASSVEMYRQGINTGELFFGEGSRLTVL.

The rearrangement uses TRBV19 and TRBJ2-1, with TRBD2 identical over 8 bases. The CDR3 is 16 residues long. Germline values: CDR1 LNHDA, CDR2 SQIVND (reference sequence). The V gene end was trimmed by 2 bases and the J gene end by 8 bases; junction bases not matched to a gene: 11. Written as DNA, the CDR3 is TGTGCCAGTAGTATAATCCCCCCGGGACTAGGCCATGAGCAGTTCTTC. As protein: CASSIIPPGLGHEQFF. The full variable domain, rest sourced from reference TRBV19 and TRBJ2-1, is DGGITQSPKYLFRKEGQNVTLSCEQNLNHDAMYWYRQDPGQGLRLIYYSQIVNDFQKGDIAEGYSVSREKKESFPLTVTSAQKNPTAFYLCASSIIPPGLGHEQFFGPGTRLTVL.

This clone was counted between two and nine times. The genes are TRBV7-2 and TRBJ1-5; 7 bases are a match to TRBD1. The J segment lost 6 bases and the V segment lost 4 bases, leaving 9 bases of the junction unmatched. Germline assignment: CDR1 SGHTA and CDR2 FQGNSA. CDR3 length: 15 amino acids. The DNA of the CDR3 is TGTGCCAGCAGCTGGGGACAGCCGGGCGGTCAGCCCCAGCATTTT. It specifies CASSWGQPGGQPQHF.